This TCR beta chain emerged from a study of T cell clones after liver transplantation. Assay: immunoSEQ multiplex PCR; the TCRdb copy retains only in-frame clones and omits some. The sample consists of 6,500 to 8,000 clones, 70% of them appearing once. Looked up from germline, CDR1 is SGHAT and CDR2 is FQNNGV. CDR3 size: 15 residues. V was clipped by 5 bases and J by 5 bases; unmatched bases: 8. This sample comprised CD8+ T cells from blood, obtained before liver transplant. This TCR came from a human donor who received a liver transplant. The chain recombines TRBV11-2 with TRBJ2-7, with TRBD2 matching 11 bases. CDR3 region: CASSPLAGVDHEQYV. The CDR3 DNA reads TGTGCCAGCAGCCCACTAGCGGGAGTGGACCACGAGCAGTACGTC.